The clone carrying this TCR beta chain was recorded a few times. Its antigen is still unknown. The length of the CDR3 is 15 residues. From germline, CDR1 is KGHDR and CDR2 SFDVKD. Trimming took off 6 bases at V and 6 bases at J, with 16 bases between the two ends. 5'-RACE, quantitative and with molecular barcodes, yielded the TCR beta libraries. TCRdb called the 5' RACE reads again in MiXCR, with one record for every CDR3 protein. The sample includes fewer than 250,000 distinct CDR3 sequences, 18% of them seen just once. The data derive from a study of CD8 T cells in ankylosing spondylitis. Notes on the study in general: Peripheral blood samples showed relatively rare disease-linked clones, and these clones were CD8+. Clones tied to disease were said to be significantly enriched in matched ankylosing spondylitis synovial fluid. A motif in TCR beta, a set of under ten highly homologous variants, appeared characteristic of ankylosing spondylitis blood.

The sequence came from a male donor with ankylosing spondylitis. This chain uses TRBV24-1 with TRBJ2-2, with D hard to call. The material sequenced was blood, either unsorted or a sorted T cell fraction (not recorded which). CDR3 protein: CATSHDGARSGELFF. In DNA form, the CDR3 reads TGTGCCACCAGTCACGACGGCGCGAGATCCGGGGAGCTGTTTTTT.